This is a list of T cell receptor beta chains from one sample in a study of OX40 agonist ivuxolimab in advanced cancers. Repertoires were generated with immunoSEQ multiplex PCR, while TCRdb's copy carries only in-frame clones and drops some. The sample has roughly 64,000 clones; approximately 82% are singletons. This specimen was CD4+ or CD8+ T cells sorted from blood, taken in a trial of the OX40 agonist ivuxolimab. The receptors come from an adult with an advanced solid tumor such as melanoma, head and neck, liver or kidney cancer. Both conserved end residues are part of each CDR3. Fields, in order: CDR3 protein, CDR3 DNA, D gene, J gene, V gene, clone size. D genes are given only for firm matches. For some rows the clone size is stated as once, few or many, or as a class when expanded; others skip it.

cdr3_aa: CASSSQGGHGYTF
cdr3_nt: TGTGCCAGCAGCTCCCAGGGGGGACATGGCTACACCTTC
d_call: TRBD1
j_call: TRBJ1-2
v_call: TRBV7-2
clone_size: -

cdr3_aa: CASSLKGLAGGSYNEQFF
cdr3_nt: TGTGCCAGCAGCTTAAAGGGGCTAGCGGGAGGTTCCTACAATGAGCAGTTCTTC
d_call: TRBD2
j_call: TRBJ2-1
v_call: TRBV7-9
clone_size: -

cdr3_aa: CASSIEGGPKNIQYF
cdr3_nt: TGTGCCAGTAGTATAGAGGGGGGGCCCAAAAACATTCAGTACTTC
d_call: -
j_call: TRBJ2-4
v_call: TRBV19
clone_size: -

cdr3_aa: CASRDRGVIYGYTF
cdr3_nt: TGTGCCAGTAGGGACAGGGGCGTGATATATGGCTACACCTTC
d_call: TRBD1
j_call: TRBJ1-2
v_call: TRBV19
clone_size: -

cdr3_aa: CASSLDGSGSSYEQYF
cdr3_nt: TGTGCCAGCAGCTTGGATGGGAGCGGGAGCTCCTACGAGCAGTACTTC
d_call: TRBD2
j_call: TRBJ2-7
v_call: TRBV5-4
clone_size: -

cdr3_aa: CASSRQTSVNTGELFF
cdr3_nt: TGTGCCAGCAGCCGCCAGACTAGCGTGAACACCGGGGAGCTGTTTTTT
d_call: TRBD2
j_call: TRBJ2-2
v_call: TRBV7-2
clone_size: -

cdr3_aa: CASSEGTSGSYEQYF
cdr3_nt: TGTGCCAGCAGTGAAGGGACTAGCGGCTCCTACGAGCAGTACTTC
d_call: TRBD2
j_call: TRBJ2-7
v_call: TRBV6-1
clone_size: once

cdr3_aa: CASSYAAGNTIYF
cdr3_nt: TGTGCCAGCAGTTACGCTGCTGGAAACACCATATATTTT
d_call: -
j_call: TRBJ1-3
v_call: TRBV6-6
clone_size: once

cdr3_aa: CASSEGLDYGYTF
cdr3_nt: TGTGCCAGCAGTGAGGGCCTTGATTATGGCTACACCTTC
d_call: -
j_call: TRBJ1-2
v_call: TRBV2
clone_size: -

cdr3_aa: CASSHDGLNTEAFF
cdr3_nt: TGCGCCAGCAGCCACGACGGATTGAACACTGAAGCTTTCTTT
d_call: -
j_call: TRBJ1-1
v_call: TRBV4-3
clone_size: -

cdr3_aa: CASSWGTKNIQYF
cdr3_nt: TGTGCCAGCAGCTGGGGGACGAAAAACATTCAGTACTTC
d_call: -
j_call: TRBJ2-4
v_call: TRBV7-6
clone_size: -

cdr3_aa: CASSLAPSVYEQYF
cdr3_nt: TGCGCCAGCAGCTTGGCTCCAAGCGTCTACGAGCAGTACTTC
d_call: -
j_call: TRBJ2-7
v_call: TRBV5-1
clone_size: once

cdr3_aa: CASTQGIFGNQPQHF
cdr3_nt: TGTGCCAGTACGCAGGGGATCTTTGGCAATCAGCCCCAGCATTTT
d_call: -
j_call: TRBJ1-5
v_call: TRBV19
clone_size: once

cdr3_aa: CASSLGQGNEQYF
cdr3_nt: TGCGCCAGCAGCTTGGGACAGGGGAACGAGCAGTACTTC
d_call: TRBD1
j_call: TRBJ2-7
v_call: TRBV5-1
clone_size: -

cdr3_aa: CASSLELREAFF
cdr3_nt: TGTGCCAGCAGCTTAGAACTACGTGAAGCTTTCTTT
d_call: -
j_call: TRBJ1-1
v_call: TRBV7-2
clone_size: once

cdr3_aa: CASSLGAGDTGELFF
cdr3_nt: TGTGCCAGCAGCTTAGGGGCAGGTGACACCGGGGAGCTGTTTTTT
d_call: -
j_call: TRBJ2-2
v_call: TRBV7-3
clone_size: -

cdr3_aa: CASSPGTGGAWGYGYTF
cdr3_nt: TGCGCCAGCAGCCCTGGGACAGGGGGCGCCTGGGGCTATGGCTACACCTTC
d_call: TRBD1
j_call: TRBJ1-2
v_call: TRBV5-1
clone_size: -

cdr3_aa: CASSFSRSNQPQHF
cdr3_nt: TGTGCCAGCAGCTTCAGTAGGAGCAATCAGCCCCAGCATTTT
d_call: -
j_call: TRBJ1-5
v_call: TRBV13
clone_size: -

cdr3_aa: CASSPSGRAGEQYF
cdr3_nt: TGTGCCAGCAGCCCGAGCGGGAGGGCTGGGGAGCAGTACTTC
d_call: TRBD2
j_call: TRBJ2-7
v_call: TRBV7-3
clone_size: -

cdr3_aa: CASSLNRGHTEAFF
cdr3_nt: TGTGCCAGCAGCTTGAACAGGGGGCACACTGAAGCTTTCTTT
d_call: TRBD1
j_call: TRBJ1-1
v_call: TRBV5-4
clone_size: -

cdr3_aa: CASSWGRDSPLHF
cdr3_nt: TGTGCCAGCTCCTGGGGGCGAGATTCACCCCTCCACTTT
d_call: -
j_call: TRBJ1-6
v_call: TRBV25-1
clone_size: -

cdr3_aa: CASSLGGGMNTEAFF
cdr3_nt: TGTGCCAGCAGTTTGGGGGGAGGAATGAACACTGAAGCTTTCTTT
d_call: -
j_call: TRBJ1-1
v_call: TRBV27
clone_size: once

cdr3_aa: CASSEAQGMSSQPQHF
cdr3_nt: TGTGCCAGCAGTGAAGCCCAGGGGATGAGTAGTCAGCCCCAGCATTTT
d_call: -
j_call: TRBJ1-5
v_call: TRBV6-1
clone_size: -

cdr3_aa: CASSRSGTSTDTQYF
cdr3_nt: TGTGCCAGCAGCCGCTCCGGGACTAGCACAGATACGCAGTATTTT
d_call: -
j_call: TRBJ2-3
v_call: TRBV7-3
clone_size: -

cdr3_aa: CASRLTGWIAAFF
cdr3_nt: TGTGCCAGCAGGTTGACAGGGTGGATTGCAGCTTTCTTT
d_call: TRBD1
j_call: TRBJ1-1
v_call: TRBV2
clone_size: -

cdr3_aa: CASSSGTGDGYTF
cdr3_nt: TGTGCCAGCAGCTCAGGGACAGGGGATGGCTACACCTTC
d_call: TRBD1
j_call: TRBJ1-2
v_call: TRBV7-3
clone_size: -

cdr3_aa: CAIGTGENTEAFF
cdr3_nt: TGTGCCATCGGGACAGGGGAGAACACTGAAGCTTTCTTT
d_call: TRBD1
j_call: TRBJ1-1
v_call: TRBV10-3
clone_size: once

cdr3_aa: CASSWTGWEKLFF
cdr3_nt: TGTGCCAGCAGTTGGACAGGGTGGGAAAAACTGTTTTTT
d_call: TRBD1
j_call: TRBJ1-4
v_call: TRBV7-9
clone_size: -